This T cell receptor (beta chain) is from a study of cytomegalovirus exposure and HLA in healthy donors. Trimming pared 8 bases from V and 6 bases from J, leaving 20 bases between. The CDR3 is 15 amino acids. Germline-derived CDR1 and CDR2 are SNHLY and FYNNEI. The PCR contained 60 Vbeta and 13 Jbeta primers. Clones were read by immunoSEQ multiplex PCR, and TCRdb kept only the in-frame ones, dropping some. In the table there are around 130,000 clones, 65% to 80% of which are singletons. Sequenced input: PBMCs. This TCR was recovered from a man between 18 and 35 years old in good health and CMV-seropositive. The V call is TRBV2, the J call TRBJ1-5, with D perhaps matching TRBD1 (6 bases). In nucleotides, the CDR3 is TGTGCCAGCCGCACTCAGGGGCATCGAGGTCAGCCCCAGCATTTT. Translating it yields CASRTQGHRGQPQHF.